This TCR beta chain comes out of a study of T cells in tumors after PD-1 blockade. Study as a whole: Treatment was either pembrolizumab 200 mg every 3 weeks or cemiplimab 350 mg every 2 weeks. Daily vismodegib 150 mg continued in a subset of anti-PD-1-treated patients.

The CDR3 is 15 residues long. Per germline, CDR1 LGHNA and CDR2 YSLEER. Trimming at V came to 4 bases and at J to 1 base, leaving 6 bases not matched to a gene. Regarding this clone: Its antigen is not identified.

The study's findings and limits: Peripheral recruitment is suggested, as some novel exhausted tumor clones were in pre-treatment blood.

Sequencing used immunoSEQ multiplex PCR; TCRdb keeps in-frame clones, though not all of them. This table has 13,000 to 15,000 clones, over 70% appearing once. Template: tumor biopsy or peripheral blood genomic DNA, roughly 550-6,500 ng per sample. The chain links TRBV4-3 to TRBJ1-2; 7 nucleotides match TRBD1. This receptor was obtained from a human donor with basal cell carcinoma. The sample was PBMCs, taken after anti-PD-1 treatment. The CDR3 DNA is TGCGCCAGCAGCCGACAGGGTATAAATAACTATGGCTACACCTTC. Translation: CASSRQGINNYGYTF.